This entry describes one T cell receptor beta chain. 13 Jbeta primers and 60 Vbeta primers were used for the PCR. Clones were sequenced by immunoSEQ multiplex PCR, and TCRdb holds only the in-frame ones, with some missing. Among roughly 130,000 clones listed, roughly four fifths were seen once. The data derive from a study of cytomegalovirus exposure and HLA in healthy donors. In germline, CDR1 is SGHRS, CDR2 YFSETQ. The CDR3 has 17 residues. The junction had 6 bases not matched to a gene; V was cut back by 3 bases and J by 5 bases. The V call is TRBV5-1, the J call TRBJ2-1, with 15 bases fitting TRBD2. This clonotype originated in a male donor in good health and CMV-seropositive. Specimen: PBMCs. The CDR3 DNA reads as TGCGCCAGCAGCTGGACTAGCGGGAGGGCCGGCCACAATGAGCAGTTCTTC. Protein sequence: CASSWTSGRAGHNEQFF.